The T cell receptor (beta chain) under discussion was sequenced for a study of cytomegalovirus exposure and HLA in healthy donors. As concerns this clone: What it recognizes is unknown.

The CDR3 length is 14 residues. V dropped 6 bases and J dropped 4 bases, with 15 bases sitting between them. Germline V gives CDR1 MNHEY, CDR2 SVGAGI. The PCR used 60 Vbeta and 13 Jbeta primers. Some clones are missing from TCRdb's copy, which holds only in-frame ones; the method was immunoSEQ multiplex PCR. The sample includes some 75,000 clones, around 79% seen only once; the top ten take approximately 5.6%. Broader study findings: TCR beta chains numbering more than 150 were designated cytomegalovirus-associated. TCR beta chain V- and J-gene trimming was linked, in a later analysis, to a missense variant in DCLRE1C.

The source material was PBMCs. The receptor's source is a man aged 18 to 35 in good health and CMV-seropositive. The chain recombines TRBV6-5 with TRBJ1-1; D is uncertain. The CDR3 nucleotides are TGTGCCAGCAGGGGCACGACGAGGGTCACTGAAGCTTTCTTT. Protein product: CASRGTTRVTEAFF.